A single sample is the source of the 4 T cell receptor beta chains below, sequenced in a study of Ad26.COV2.S vaccination and SARS-CoV-2 variants. Treatment specified: about 20 received Ad26.COV2.S at low or high dose, single or two shots; several received placebo; per-sample allocation not given. Specimen acquisition occurred on day 63 following the initial vaccine or placebo injection. This table comes from immunoSEQ multiplex PCR, and its TCRdb copy is limited to in-frame clones, with some not included. The table has fewer than 500,000 clones, roughly nine tenths seen once. The specimen was peripheral blood, collected in a trial of Ad26.COV2.S vaccine versus placebo. These receptors came from a person between 18 and 59 years old who received the Ad26.COV2.S COVID-19 vaccine or a placebo.

V is TRBV5-1 and J is TRBJ2-1; no firm D call. Deletions cut 5 bases from V and 3 bases from J, with 12 bases between. Germline V lookup: CDR1 SGHRS, CDR2 YFSETQ. This CDR3 comprises 14 residues. The CDR3 reads CASRLVTDYNEQFF. The CDR3 bases are TGCGCCAGCAGATTAGTGACTGACTACAATGAGCAGTTCTTC. The variable domain in full, with the rest retrieved from reference TRBV5-1 and TRBJ2-1, is KAGVTQTPRYLIKTRGQQVTLSCSPISGHRSVSWYQQTPGQGLQFLFEYFSETQRNKGNFPGRFSGRQFSNSRSEMNVSTLELGDSALYLCASRLVTDYNEQFFGPGTRLTVL.

The CDR3 is CASSPRTGGSGANVLTF. The CDR3 region has the DNA TGTGCCAGCAGCCCCCGGACAGGGGGCTCTGGGGCCAACGTCCTGACTTTC. The chain links TRBV9 to TRBJ2-6, with 10 bases fitting TRBD1. Trimming removed 4 bases from V and 0 bases from J; junction bases left unmatched: 4. Germline V lookup: CDR1 SGDLS, CDR2 YYNGEE. This CDR3 region has 17 residues.

V gene TRBV7-9 combines with J gene TRBJ2-2, with 7 bases aligning to TRBD1. The CDR3 extends over 15 amino acids. Germline V lookup: CDR1 SEHNR, CDR2 FQNEAQ (reference sequence). V was pared by 5 bases and J by 1 base, with 4 bases of the junction left unmatched. CDR3 in amino acids: CASSHRDRNTGELFF. The CDR3 bases are TGTGCCAGCAGCCACCGGGACAGGAACACCGGGGAGCTGTTTTTT.

V and J are TRBV25-1 and TRBJ1-3; D possibly corresponds to TRBD1 (5 bases). Germline V gives CDR1 MGHDK, CDR2 SYGVNS. The ends were cut back, 5 bases at V and 4 bases at J, with 15 bases in the middle. The CDR3 consists of 15 residues. CDR3 region: CASSFAGRRGNTIYF. The CDR3 DNA reads TGTGCCAGCAGTTTCGCAGGGCGTAGAGGAAACACCATATATTTT.